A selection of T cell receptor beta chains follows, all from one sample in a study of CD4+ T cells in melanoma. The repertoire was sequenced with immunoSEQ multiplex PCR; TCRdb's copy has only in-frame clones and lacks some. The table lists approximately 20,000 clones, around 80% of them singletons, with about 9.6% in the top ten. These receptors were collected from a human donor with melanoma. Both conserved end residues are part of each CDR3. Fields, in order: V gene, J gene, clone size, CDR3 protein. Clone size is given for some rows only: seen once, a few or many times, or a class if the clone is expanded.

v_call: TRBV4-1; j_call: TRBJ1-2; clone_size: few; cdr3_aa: CASSQGTLNYGYTF
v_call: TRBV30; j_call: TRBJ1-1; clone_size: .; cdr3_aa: CAWSETPPPEAFF
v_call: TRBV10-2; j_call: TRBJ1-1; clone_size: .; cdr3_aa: CASSVSGGTEAFF
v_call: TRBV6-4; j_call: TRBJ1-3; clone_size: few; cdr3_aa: CASSDSGVTGLNTIYF
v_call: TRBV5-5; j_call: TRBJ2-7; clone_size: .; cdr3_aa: CASSSRQAVPSYEQYF
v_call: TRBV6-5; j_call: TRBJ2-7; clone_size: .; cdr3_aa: CASSVSGAGFSEQYF
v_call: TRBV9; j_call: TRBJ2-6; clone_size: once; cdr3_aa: CASTRLGANVLTF
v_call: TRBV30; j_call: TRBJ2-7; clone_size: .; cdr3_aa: CAWSGSTIPPYEQYF
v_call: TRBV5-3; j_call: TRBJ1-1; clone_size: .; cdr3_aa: CARSPTGFEAFF
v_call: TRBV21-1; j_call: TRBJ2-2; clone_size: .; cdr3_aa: CASSPGAGATNTGELFF
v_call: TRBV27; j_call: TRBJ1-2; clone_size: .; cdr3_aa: CASRRLPFYGYTF
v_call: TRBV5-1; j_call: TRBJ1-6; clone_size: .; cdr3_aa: CASSLAFRTISPLHF
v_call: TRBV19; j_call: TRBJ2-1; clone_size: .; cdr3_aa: CASRRSGIAGVSSYNEQFF
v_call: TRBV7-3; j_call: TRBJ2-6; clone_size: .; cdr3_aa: CASRGVPRGASSSGANVLTF
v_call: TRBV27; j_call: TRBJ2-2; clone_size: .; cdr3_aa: CASSFNDKGGELFF
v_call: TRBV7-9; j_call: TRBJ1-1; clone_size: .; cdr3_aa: CASSPAAPNTEAFF
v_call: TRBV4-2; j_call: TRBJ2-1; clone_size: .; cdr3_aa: CASSQDWQSYNEQFF
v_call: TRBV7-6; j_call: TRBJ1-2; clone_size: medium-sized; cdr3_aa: CASSPELTGLASGYTF
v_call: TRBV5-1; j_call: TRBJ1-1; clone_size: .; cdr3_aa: CASSEGQLNTEAFF
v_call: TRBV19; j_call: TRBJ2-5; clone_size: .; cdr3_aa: CASSNSGAQETQYF
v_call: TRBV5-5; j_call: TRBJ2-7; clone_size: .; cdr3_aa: CASSLVERSYEQYF
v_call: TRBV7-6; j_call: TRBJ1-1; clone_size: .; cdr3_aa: CASSRVRETEAFF
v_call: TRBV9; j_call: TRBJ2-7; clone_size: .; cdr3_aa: CASSPSQGVWEQYF
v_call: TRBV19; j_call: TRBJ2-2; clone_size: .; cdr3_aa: CASSGGVVAGGNTGELFF
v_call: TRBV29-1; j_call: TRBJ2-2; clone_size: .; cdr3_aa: CSVARTGDTGELFF
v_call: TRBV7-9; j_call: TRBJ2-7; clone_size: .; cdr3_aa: CASSLQKRGDYEQYF
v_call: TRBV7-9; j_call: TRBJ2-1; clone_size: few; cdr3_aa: CASSRTGGPYNEQFF
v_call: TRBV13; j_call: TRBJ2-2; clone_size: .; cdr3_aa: CASSVYPGELFF
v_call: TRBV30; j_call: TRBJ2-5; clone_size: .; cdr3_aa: CAWTARQVGTQYF
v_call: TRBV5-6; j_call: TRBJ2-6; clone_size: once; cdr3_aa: CASSRDTGANVLTF
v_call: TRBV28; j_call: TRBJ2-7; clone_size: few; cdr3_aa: CASSPRGIYEQYF
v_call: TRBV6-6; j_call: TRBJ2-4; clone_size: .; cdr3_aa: CASSSPDSQGIQYF
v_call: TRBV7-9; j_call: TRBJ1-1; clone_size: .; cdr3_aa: CASRLSGAGTEAFF
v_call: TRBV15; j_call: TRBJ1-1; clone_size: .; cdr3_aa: CATSRDFRGGTEAFF
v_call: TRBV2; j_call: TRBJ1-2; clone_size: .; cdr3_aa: CASSEYAGTYGYTF
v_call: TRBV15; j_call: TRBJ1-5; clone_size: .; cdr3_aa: CATSRDRGGLSPQHF
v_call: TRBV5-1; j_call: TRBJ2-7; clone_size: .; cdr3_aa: CASSLGQVYEQYF
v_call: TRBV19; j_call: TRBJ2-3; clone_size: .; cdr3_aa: CASSIRVKRSTDTQYF
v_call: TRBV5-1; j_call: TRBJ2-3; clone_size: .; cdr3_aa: CASSRGDNTDTQYF
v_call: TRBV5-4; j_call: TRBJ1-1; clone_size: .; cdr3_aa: CASSTDRGDTEAFF
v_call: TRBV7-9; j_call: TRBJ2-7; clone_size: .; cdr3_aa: CASSFEGYEQYF
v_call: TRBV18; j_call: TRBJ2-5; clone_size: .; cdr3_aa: CASSSGLAGAETQYF
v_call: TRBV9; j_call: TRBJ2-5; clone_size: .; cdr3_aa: CASSVRVGETQYF
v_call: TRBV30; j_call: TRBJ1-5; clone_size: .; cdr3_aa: CAWSRQGVPLNQPQHF
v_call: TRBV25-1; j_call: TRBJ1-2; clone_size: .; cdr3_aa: CASSAGTGAGYTF
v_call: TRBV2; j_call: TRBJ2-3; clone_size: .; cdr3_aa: CASIRATDTQYF
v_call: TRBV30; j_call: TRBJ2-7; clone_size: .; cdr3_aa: CAWTIQGLYEQYF
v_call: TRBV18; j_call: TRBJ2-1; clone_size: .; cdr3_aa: CASSAGGPRYNEQFF